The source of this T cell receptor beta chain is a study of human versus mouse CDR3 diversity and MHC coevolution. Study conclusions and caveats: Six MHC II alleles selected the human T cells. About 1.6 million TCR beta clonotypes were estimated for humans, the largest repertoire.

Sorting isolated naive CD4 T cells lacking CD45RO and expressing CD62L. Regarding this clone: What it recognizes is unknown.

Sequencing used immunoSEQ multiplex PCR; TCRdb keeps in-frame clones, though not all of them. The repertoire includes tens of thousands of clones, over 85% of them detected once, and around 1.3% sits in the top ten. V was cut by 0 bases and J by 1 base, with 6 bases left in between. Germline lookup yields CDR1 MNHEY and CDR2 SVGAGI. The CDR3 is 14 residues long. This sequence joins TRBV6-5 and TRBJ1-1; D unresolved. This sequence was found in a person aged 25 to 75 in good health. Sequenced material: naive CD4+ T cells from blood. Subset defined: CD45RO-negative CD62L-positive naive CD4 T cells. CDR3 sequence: CASSYSRGNTEAFF. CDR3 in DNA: TGTGCCAGCAGTTACTCGAGAGGGAACACTGAAGCTTTCTTT.